The T cell receptor (beta chain) under discussion was sequenced for a study of blood T cell repertoires in COVID-19. Overall study: COVID-19 samples, acute and convalescent, were from the United States, Italy and Spain. In each case, the material was cDNA or gDNA derived from T cells, B-cell-depleted T cells, or PBMCs.

Under the authors' procedure: Amplified reference gene primers provided the basis for estimating nucleated cell counts. TCRdb keeps only in-frame clones here, not all; method: immunoSEQ multiplex PCR. Clone size and the V and J calls come from that table; the DNA yielded D and trimming. The data show a few hundred thousand clones, approximately 85% seen once. Seattle patient enrollment occurred during active infection, with longitudinal follow-up thereafter. The CDR3 covers 13 residues. V was shortened by 6 bases and J by 7 bases, with 15 bases between the two germline ends. The sample consisted of peripheral blood. The rearrangement links TRBV12-3 or TRBV12-4 to TRBJ2-5; D not certain. The origin of this receptor is a human donor with COVID-19, enrolled during active disease. The donor label of this sample is uncertain. CDR3 coding DNA: TGTGCCAGCAGCCAAACAGCCCGGTGGACCCAGTACTTC. Its protein is CASSQTARWTQYF.